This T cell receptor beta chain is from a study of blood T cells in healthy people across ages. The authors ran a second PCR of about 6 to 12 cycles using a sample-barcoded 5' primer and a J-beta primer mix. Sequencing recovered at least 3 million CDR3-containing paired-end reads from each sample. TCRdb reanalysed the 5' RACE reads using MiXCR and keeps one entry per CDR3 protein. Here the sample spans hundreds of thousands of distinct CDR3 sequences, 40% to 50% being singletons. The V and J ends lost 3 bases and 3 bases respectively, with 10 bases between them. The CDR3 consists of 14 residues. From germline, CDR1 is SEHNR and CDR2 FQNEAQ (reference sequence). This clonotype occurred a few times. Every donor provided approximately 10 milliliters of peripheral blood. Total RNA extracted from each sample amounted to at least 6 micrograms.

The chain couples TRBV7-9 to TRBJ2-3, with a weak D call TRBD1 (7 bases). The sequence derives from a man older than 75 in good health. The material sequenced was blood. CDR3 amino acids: CASSLEGQTDTQYF. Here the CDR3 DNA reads TGTGCCAGCAGCTTGGAGGGACAGACAGATACGCAGTATTTT.